Following are 8 T cell receptor beta chains from one sample sequenced in a study of T cell responses to AZD1222 COVID-19 vaccine. Assay: immunoSEQ multiplex PCR; the TCRdb copy retains only in-frame clones and omits some. The data show 95,000 to 150,000 clones, more than 75% seen once. The sequenced sample was peripheral blood, obtained on day 0 of AZD1222 vaccination. These receptor sequences come from an adult in good health.

The chain links TRBV2 to TRBJ2-1, with D uncertain. Germline CDR1 and CDR2: SNHLY and FYNNEI. This CDR3 spans 15 amino acids. V lost 0 bases and J 7 bases, leaving 13 bases between the germline ends. CDR3 amino acids: CASSEAVWYGNEQFF. The CDR3 nucleotides are TGTGCCAGCAGTGAAGCAGTATGGTATGGGAATGAGCAGTTCTTC.

The chain recombines TRBV29-1 with TRBJ1-1, with a tentative D call TRBD1 (5 bases). Per germline, CDR1 SQVTM and CDR2 ANQGSEA. The CDR3 is 13 residues long. V shed 3 bases and J shed 2 bases, with 10 bases lying between them. CDR3 protein: CSVEGGGNTEAFF. The DNA of the CDR3 is TGCAGCGTTGAGGGGGGGGGAAACACTGAAGCTTTCTTT.

The chain's CDR3 is CASSFQGSNIQYF. The DNA for the CDR3 is TGTGCCAGCAGCTTTCAGGGGTCAAACATTCAGTACTTC. The chain carries TRBV7-3 and TRBJ2-4; a possible D gene is TRBD1 (6 bases). V lost 3 bases, J lost 6 bases, and 9 bases lay in between. Germline CDR1 is SGHTA and CDR2 is FQGTGA. The CDR3 runs 13 residues.

V is TRBV28 and J is TRBJ2-5; 10 nucleotides match TRBD2. V shed 0 bases and J 1 base; nucleotides not matched to a gene: 2. Germline V CDR1 and CDR2: MDHEN, SYDVKM. The CDR3 contains 16 residues. CDR3 sequence: CASSLWTSGPQETQYF. For the CDR3, the DNA is TGTGCCAGCAGTTTATGGACTAGCGGGCCCCAAGAGACCCAGTACTTC.

The chain combines TRBV11-3 with TRBJ2-6; D may be TRBD2 (6 bases). Germline V gene lookup returns CDR1 SGHNT and CDR2 YENEEA. There are 15 residues in the CDR3. Trimming removed 5 bases from V and 4 bases from J, with 12 bases in between. The CDR3 bases are TGTGCCAGCAGCGCCGGGGGAACGGGGGCCAACGTCCTGACTTTC. Translating gives CASSAGGTGANVLTF.

The chain carries TRBV6-2 or TRBV6-3 and TRBJ2-3; 12 bases are a match to TRBD1. Looked up from germline, CDR1 is MNHEY and CDR2 is SVGEGT. The V gene end was trimmed by 2 bases and the J gene end by 9 bases; junction bases not matched to a gene: 0. The CDR3 totals 13 residues. The CDR3 nucleotides are TGTGCCAGCAGTTACGGGACAGGGGGCACGCAGTATTTT. Amino acids: CASSYGTGGTQYF.

The rearrangement uses TRBV6-6 and TRBJ2-7; TRBD1 matches 7 bases. Germline V gene sequence: CDR1 MNHNY, CDR2 SVGAGI (reference sequence). CDR3 length: 16 residues. V gave up 5 bases and J gave up 4 bases; unmatched junction bases: 14. The CDR3 region has the DNA TGTGCCAGCAGTAGGAATCGCCCGGGACAGACGTACGAGCAGTACTTC. This codes for CASSRNRPGQTYEQYF.

The chain couples TRBV19 to TRBJ2-1; D might be TRBD2 (6 bases). Germline V CDR1 and CDR2: LNHDA, SQIVND (reference sequence). The CDR3 length is 15 residues. Trimming removed 7 bases from V and 0 bases from J, with 13 bases in between. The CDR3 is CASTLAGSSYNEQFF. Here the CDR3 DNA reads TGTGCCAGTACATTGGCGGGGAGCTCCTACAATGAGCAGTTCTTC.